This T cell receptor beta chain was recorded in a study of cytomegalovirus exposure and HLA in healthy donors. A multiplex PCR was run with 60 Vbeta primers and 13 Jbeta primers. Some clones are missing from TCRdb's copy, which holds only in-frame ones; the method was immunoSEQ multiplex PCR. The table has about 41,000 clones, roughly 80% seen once. Germline assignment: CDR1 SNHLY and CDR2 FYNNEI. Trimming cost V 6 bases and J 1 base, with 10 bases left between them. The CDR3 sequence is 14 residues long. The chain is built from TRBV2 and TRBJ1-5; D possibly corresponds to TRBD1 (5 bases). The sequenced material came from PBMCs. This clonotype originated in a man aged 45 to 65 in good health and CMV-seronegative. The CDR3 nucleotides read TGTGCCAGCAGGCAGGGTTTGAGCAATCAGCCCCAGCATTTT. Translation gives CASRQGLSNQPQHF.